The 7 T cell receptor beta chains below were found in one sample sequenced in a study of CD8+ T cells in alopecia areata. Sequencing used cDNA as its template, made by extracting RNA and reverse transcribing it. Using immunoSEQ multiplex PCR, the repertoire was profiled, and TCRdb retains in-frame clones only, with some absent. The data contain more than 200,000 clones, roughly 69% of them singletons. The specimen comprised CD4+ T cells sorted from blood, sampled at week 0. The receptors shown here come from a human donor with alopecia areata.

This clone has more than one count but fewer than ten. This chain connects TRBV15 to TRBJ1-5; unclear D gene. V was cut by 3 bases and J by 2 bases, with 11 bases left in between. The CDR3 consists of 15 residues. Per germline, CDR1 LNHNV and CDR2 YYDKDF (reference sequence). CDR3 region: CATSSRPDGNQPQHF. The CDR3 region has the DNA TGTGCCACCAGCAGCCGGCCGGACGGCAATCAGCCCCAGCATTTT.

The chain couples TRBV29-1 to TRBJ1-1; D is perhaps TRBD1 (5 bases). V shed 3 bases and J shed 4 bases, with 15 bases lying between them. This CDR3 is 14 amino acids long. Germline values: CDR1 SQVTM, CDR2 ANQGSEA. CDR3 residues: CSVEPQGGSTEAFF. Here the CDR3 DNA reads TGCAGCGTTGAGCCTCAGGGAGGGAGCACTGAAGCTTTCTTT.

This clone was recorded once. The chain employs TRBV18 and TRBJ2-7; D gene uncertain. CDR3 length equals 12 residues. Trimming shortened V by 5 bases and J by 1 base, and 6 bases separated the two germline ends. In germline, CDR1 is KGHSH, CDR2 LQKENI. CDR3 DNA: TGTGCCAGCTCAGACGCGTCCTACGAGCAGTACTTC. Its translation is CASSDASYEQYF.

This chain links TRBV18 with TRBJ1-1; D gene unclear. The CDR3 runs 13 residues. Germline V gives CDR1 KGHSH, CDR2 LQKENI. The ends were cut back, 6 bases at V and 2 bases at J, with 10 bases in the middle. CDR3 sequence reads: CASSLGINTEAFF. The CDR3 coding sequence is TGTGCCAGCTCTCTCGGGATAAACACTGAAGCTTTCTTT.

The chain carries TRBV6-6 and TRBJ2-5, with D perhaps matching TRBD2 (6 bases). Trimming took 5 bases from V and 1 from J, leaving 11 bases between them. The CDR3 is 14 amino acids. The germline V gene encodes CDR1 MNHNY and CDR2 SVGAGI (reference sequence). The CDR3 loop is CASSQGLVQETQYF. Written as DNA, the CDR3 is TGTGCCAGCAGTCAGGGACTCGTCCAAGAGACCCAGTACTTC.

The CDR3 here is CASSLAGQAYEQYF. The CDR3 region has the DNA TGTGCCAGCAGCTTAGCGGGACAAGCCTACGAGCAGTACTTC. This chain connects TRBV7-2 to TRBJ2-7; D may be TRBD1 (6 bases). CDR3 length: 14 residues. V was trimmed by 0 bases and J by 2 bases, leaving 8 bases between them. Germline CDR1 SGHTA, CDR2 FQGNSA. The full variable domain, rest sourced from reference TRBV7-2 and TRBJ2-7, is GAGVSQSPSNKVTEKGKDVELRCDPISGHTALYWYRQSLGQGLEFLIYFQGNSAPDKSGLPSDRFSAERTGGSVSTLTIQRTQQEDSAVYLCASSLAGQAYEQYFGPGTRLTVT.

The gene calls are TRBV5-4 and TRBJ2-3; TRBD2 is a possible D gene (6 bases). Germline assignment: CDR1 SGHNT and CDR2 YYREEE (reference sequence). The length of the CDR3 is 15 residues. V was clipped by 2 bases and J by 5 bases, with 15 bases between them. CDR3 coding DNA: TGTGCCAGCAGCTTAGGTTGGGGGGAACGAGATACGCAGTATTTT. Protein: CASSLGWGERDTQYF. Using reference TRBV5-4 and TRBJ2-3 for the parts outside the CDR3, the full variable domain is ETGVTQSPTHLIKTRGQQVTLRCSSQSGHNTVSWYQQALGQGPQFIFQYYREEENGRGNFPPRFSGLQFPNYSSELNVNALELDDSALYLCASSLGWGERDTQYFGPGTRLTVL.